The clone carrying this TCR beta chain was observed once. The source of the sample is a study of blood T cell repertoires in COVID-19. About the study: The United States, Italy and Spain supplied acute and convalescent COVID-19 samples. From T cells, B-cell-depleted T cells, or PBMCs came the material, which was cDNA or gDNA.

Trimming took off 0 bases at V and 5 bases at J, with 9 bases between the two ends. The V gene's germline CDR1 is SGDLS and CDR2 YYNGEE. This CDR3 has 13 residues. Authors' methods: By means of reference gene primer amplification, nucleated cell counts were estimated. This table comes from immunoSEQ multiplex PCR, and its TCRdb copy is limited to in-frame clones, with some not included. The V and J calls and clone size are taken from that table; D and trimming were inferred from the DNA. This sample has about 480,000 clones, with approximately 90% found just once. V gene TRBV9 combines with J gene TRBJ2-7; a possible D gene is TRBD1 (6 bases). The specimen was peripheral blood. The clonotype originates from a woman aged 25 to 39 with acute or convalescent COVID-19. CDR3: CASSVEAGDEQYF. DNA for the CDR3: TGTGCCAGCAGCGTAGAGGCAGGGGACGAGCAGTACTTC.